A single sample gave rise to the 15 T cell receptor beta chains below, sequenced in a study of early T cells in non-severe SARS-CoV-2 infection. MiXCR, applied by TCRdb to the 5' RACE reads, yields one record per CDR3 protein. This sample has more than 65,000 distinct CDR3 sequences, with 12% to 15% found just once. What was sequenced was whole blood. Every receptor here comes from an adult who was a healthcare worker with PCR-confirmed SARS-CoV-2 infection or an uninfected control (not recorded which).

The table lists this clonotype with a few counts. This chain uses TRBV7-8 with TRBJ2-2, with a weak D call TRBD1 (5 bases). Deletions cut 1 base from V and 11 bases from J, with 11 bases between. In germline, CDR1 is SGHVS, CDR2 FQNEAQ. The CDR3 is 13 amino acids. The CDR3 reads CASSLVGATELFF. The CDR3, as DNA: TGTGCCAGCAGCTTAGTAGGGGCGACAGAGCTGTTTTTT. The full variable domain, completed using reference TRBV7-8 and TRBJ2-2, is GAGVSQSPRYKVAKRGQDVALRCDPISGHVSLFWYQQALGQGPEFLTYFQNEAQLDKSGLPSDRFFAERPEGSVSTLKIQRTQQEDSAVYLCASSLVGATELFFGEGSRLTVL.

In its sample, this clonotype was seen a few times. This sequence joins TRBV12-3 or TRBV12-4 and TRBJ1-4; 9 positions agree with TRBD1. The CDR3 loop spans 17 amino acids. Germline trimming cut 5 bases from V and 4 bases from J; bases unmatched to any gene: 11. Here the CDR3 DNA reads TGTGCCAGCAGTAGGAGCCACGGGACAGGGATTAATGAAAAACTGTTTTTT. It encodes CASSRSHGTGINEKLFF.

This clonotype occurred many times. The chain is built from TRBV10-2 and TRBJ2-4; D gene ambiguous. CDR1 and CDR2 (germline): WSHSY, SAAADI. There are 15 residues in the CDR3. The V end was cut by 3 bases, the J end by 1 base, with 10 bases between. The CDR3 region has the DNA TGCGCCAGCAGTGAAACGGGCGTGGCCAAAAACATTCAGTACTTC. Protein: CASSETGVAKNIQYF.

This clonotype was seen repeatedly, ten times or more. The chain couples TRBV11-2 to TRBJ2-4, with D perhaps given as TRBD1 or TRBD2 (5 bases each). This CDR3 has 16 residues. Trimming took off 5 bases at V and 0 bases at J, with 14 bases between the two ends. Germline CDR1 reads SGHAT; CDR2 reads FQNNGV. The CDR3 bases are TGTGCCAGCAGCCCTGTGAGGGGCGTAGCCAAAAACATTCAGTACTTC. It codes for CASSPVRGVAKNIQYF.

This clonotype has just a few counts. The J gene is TRBJ2-7, the V gene TRBV6-1; D assignment may be TRBD1 or TRBD2 (5 bases each). The V gene's germline CDR1 is MNHNS and CDR2 SASEGT. The CDR3 is 12 residues long. Trimming took 6 bases from V and 4 from J, leaving 10 bases between them. CDR3 region: CASRGDRYEQYF. CDR3 DNA: TGTGCCAGCAGGGGGGATAGGTACGAGCAGTACTTC.

At least ten counts were recorded for this clonotype. The chain couples TRBV20-1 to TRBJ2-5; no clear D. The V gene's germline CDR1 is DFQATT and CDR2 SNEGSKA (reference sequence). Trimming pared 3 bases from V and 3 bases from J, leaving 5 bases between. The CDR3 is 11 residues long. This CDR3 is CSASGEETQYF. The CDR3 coding sequence is TGCAGTGCTAGCGGAGAAGAGACCCAGTACTTC.

The V gene is TRBV20-1, the J gene TRBJ2-3, with D perhaps TRBD2 (7 bases). Trimming pared 1 base from V and 3 bases from J, leaving 11 bases between. CDR1 and CDR2 from the germline V gene are DFQATT and SNEGSKA (reference sequence). The CDR3 length is 14 residues. The CDR3 reads CSARGAGATDTQYF. For the CDR3, the DNA is TGCAGTGCTAGAGGGGCGGGGGCAACAGATACGCAGTATTTT.

J is TRBJ1-5 and V is TRBV10-2, with no clear D. V lost 6 bases to trimming and J lost 0 bases, with 21 bases between them. CDR1 is WSHSY and CDR2 is SAAADI in the germline V gene. This CDR3 has 18 residues. The CDR3 bases are TGCGCCAGCAGCGCATCGGGCCCCGCGGGGTATAGCAATCAGCCCCAGCATTTT. Residues: CASSASGPAGYSNQPQHF.

This rearrangement joins TRBV12-3 or TRBV12-4 to TRBJ1-2, with a weak D call TRBD1 (6 bases). V was trimmed by 5 bases and J by 8 bases, leaving 15 bases between them. This CDR3 region has 13 residues. CDR3 sequence (DNA): TGTGCCAGCAGTCAAACGGGGGCGGCCGGCTACACCTTC. Translating gives CASSQTGAAGYTF.

V and J are TRBV6-1 and TRBJ2-3; D ambiguous. The CDR3 has 12 amino acids. Germline-derived CDR1 and CDR2 are MNHNS and SASEGT. Trimming left V 2 bases short and J 2 bases short, with 2 bases between. This CDR3 is CASSEHTDTQYF. CDR3 nucleotides: TGTGCCAGCAGTGAACACACAGATACGCAGTATTTT.

This chain joins TRBV3-1 and TRBJ2-5, with 7 bases lining up with TRBD2. V dropped 0 bases and J dropped 5; count of bases not matched to a gene: 3. CDR1 LGHDT and CDR2 YNNKEL come from the germline V gene (reference sequence). The CDR3 is 14 residues long. CDR3 DNA sequence: TGTGCCAGCAGCCAAGATCGCGGGGGTGAGACCCAGTACTTC. Its protein product is CASSQDRGGETQYF.

The chain employs TRBV5-1 and TRBJ1-4; D not resolved. The CDR3 contains 12 residues. Trimming removed 5 bases from V and 3 bases from J, with 5 bases in between. Germline V CDR1 and CDR2: SGHRS, YFSETQ. Written as DNA, the CDR3 is TGCGCCAGCAGGGTGCCTAATGAAAAACTGTTTTTT. Encoded protein: CASRVPNEKLFF.

This clonotype was picked up one time. The CDR3 sequence is CSATLGLDIQYF. DNA for the CDR3: TGCAGTGCTACCCTGGGGCTTGACATTCAGTACTTC. V usage is TRBV20-1 and J usage is TRBJ2-4; weak D call: TRBD1 (5 bases). Germline V gives CDR1 DFQATT, CDR2 SNEGSKA (reference sequence). V shed 4 bases and J shed 8 bases, with 12 bases lying between them. This CDR3 is built from 12 residues.

In its sample, this clonotype was seen many times. As DNA, the CDR3 is TGTGCCAGTTCTCCCGGGACTAGCGGGGGGAGGACAGATACGCAGTATTTT. Translation: CASSPGTSGGRTDTQYF. The J gene is TRBJ2-3, the V gene TRBV6-5; 15 positions agree with TRBD2. The ends lost 9 bases at V and 3 bases at J; junction bases unmatched: 10. The CDR3 totals 17 residues. Germline loops: CDR1 MNHEY, CDR2 SVGAGI.

This clonotype was picked up many times. This chain links TRBV10-3 with TRBJ2-1; 7 nucleotides align to TRBD1. Germline loops: CDR1 ENHRY, CDR2 SYGVKD. Trimming cost V 0 bases and J 9 bases; bases outside gene matches: 5. CDR3 size: 14 residues. The CDR3 region is CAISESDRWSEQFF. The CDR3 region has the DNA TGTGCCATCAGTGAGTCGGACAGGTGGAGTGAGCAGTTCTTC.